This T cell receptor (beta chain) originates from a study of T cell responses to AZD1222 COVID-19 vaccine. Sequencing was performed with immunoSEQ multiplex PCR; in TCRdb, only in-frame clones are kept and a portion is missing. Of some 200,000 clones in the sample, approximately 92% were seen once. Study-wide points: The CD4 TCRs associated with vaccination extended across spike and predominated at 160-218 and 743-854.

V lost 3 bases and J 4 bases, leaving 12 bases between the germline ends. Germline CDR1 MDHEN, CDR2 SYDVKM. This CDR3 region has 14 residues. This clone was detected only once. Its antigen remains unidentified. This material consisted of peripheral blood, taken on day 0 of AZD1222 vaccination. The J gene is TRBJ1-1, the V gene TRBV28; no firm D call. The TCR sequence derives from an adult in good health. CDR3 amino acids: CASSFGDLGTEAFF. Here the CDR3 DNA reads TGTGCCAGCAGTTTTGGGGATTTAGGCACTGAAGCTTTCTTT.